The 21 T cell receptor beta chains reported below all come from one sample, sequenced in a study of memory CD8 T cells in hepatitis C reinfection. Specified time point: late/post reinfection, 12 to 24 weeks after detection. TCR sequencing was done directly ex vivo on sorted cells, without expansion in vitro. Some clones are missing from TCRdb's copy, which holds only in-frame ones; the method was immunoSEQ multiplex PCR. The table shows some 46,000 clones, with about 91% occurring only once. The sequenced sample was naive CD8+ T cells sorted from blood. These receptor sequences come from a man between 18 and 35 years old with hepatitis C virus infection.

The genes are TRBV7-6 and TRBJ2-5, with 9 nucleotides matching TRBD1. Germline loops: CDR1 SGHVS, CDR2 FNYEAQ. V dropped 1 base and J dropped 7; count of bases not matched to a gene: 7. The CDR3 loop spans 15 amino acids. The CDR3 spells CASSLEGTGSGTQYF. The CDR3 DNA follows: TGTGCCAGCAGCTTAGAGGGGACAGGGTCAGGGACCCAGTACTTC.

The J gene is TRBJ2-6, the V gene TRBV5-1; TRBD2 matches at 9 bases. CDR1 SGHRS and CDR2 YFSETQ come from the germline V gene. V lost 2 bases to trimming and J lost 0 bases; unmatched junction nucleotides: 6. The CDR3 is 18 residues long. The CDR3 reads CASSLGLASNSGANVLTF. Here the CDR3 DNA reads TGCGCCAGCAGCTTAGGACTAGCGAGCAACTCTGGGGCCAACGTCCTGACTTTC.

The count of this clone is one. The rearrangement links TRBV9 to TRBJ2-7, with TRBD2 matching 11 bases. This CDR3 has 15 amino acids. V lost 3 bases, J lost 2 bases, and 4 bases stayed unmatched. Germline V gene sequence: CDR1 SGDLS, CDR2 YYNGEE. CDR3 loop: CASSEGTSGAYEQYF. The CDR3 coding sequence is TGTGCCAGCAGCGAGGGGACTAGCGGCGCCTACGAGCAGTACTTC.

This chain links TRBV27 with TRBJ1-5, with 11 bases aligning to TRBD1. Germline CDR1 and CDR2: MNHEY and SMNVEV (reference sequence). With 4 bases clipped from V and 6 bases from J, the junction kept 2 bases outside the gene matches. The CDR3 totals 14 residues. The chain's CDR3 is CASSWTGGGQPQHF. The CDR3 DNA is TGTGCCAGCAGTTGGACAGGGGGCGGTCAGCCCCAGCATTTT.

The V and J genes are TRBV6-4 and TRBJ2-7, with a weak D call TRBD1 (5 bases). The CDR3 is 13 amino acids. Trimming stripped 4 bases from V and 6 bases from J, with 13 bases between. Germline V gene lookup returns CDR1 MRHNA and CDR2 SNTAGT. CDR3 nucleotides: TGTGCCAGCAGTGTTTCGCGACAGCGCGAGCAGTACGTC. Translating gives CASSVSRQREQYV.

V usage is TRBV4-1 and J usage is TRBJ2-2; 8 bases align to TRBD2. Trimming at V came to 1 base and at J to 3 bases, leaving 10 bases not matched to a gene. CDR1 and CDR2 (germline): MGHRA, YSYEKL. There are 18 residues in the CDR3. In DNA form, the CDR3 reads TGCGCCAGCAGCCAAGGTCCCCCAGCGGGAGCTGACACCGGGGAGCTGTTTTTT. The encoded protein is CASSQGPPAGADTGELFF.

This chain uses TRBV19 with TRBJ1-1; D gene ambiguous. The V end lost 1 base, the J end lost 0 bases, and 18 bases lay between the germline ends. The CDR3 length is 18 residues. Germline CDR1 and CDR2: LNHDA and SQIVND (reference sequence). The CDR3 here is CASSIVSAGYYMNTEAFF. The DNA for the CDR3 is TGTGCCAGTAGTATAGTCTCGGCGGGGTACTACATGAACACTGAAGCTTTCTTT.

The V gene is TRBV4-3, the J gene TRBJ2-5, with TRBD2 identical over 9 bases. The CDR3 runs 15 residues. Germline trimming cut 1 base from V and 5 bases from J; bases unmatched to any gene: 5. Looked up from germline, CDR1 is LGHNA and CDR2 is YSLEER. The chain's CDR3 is CASSQGGGAGETQYF. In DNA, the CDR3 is TGCGCCAGCAGCCAAGGCGGGGGGGCCGGTGAGACCCAGTACTTC.

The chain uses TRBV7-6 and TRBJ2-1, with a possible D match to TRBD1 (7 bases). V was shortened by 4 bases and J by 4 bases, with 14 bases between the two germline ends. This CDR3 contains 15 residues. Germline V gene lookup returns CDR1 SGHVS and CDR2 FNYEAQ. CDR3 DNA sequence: TGTGCCAGCAGCTCAGGGGGAGGCGGGTACAATGAGCAGTTCTTC. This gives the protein CASSSGGGGYNEQFF.

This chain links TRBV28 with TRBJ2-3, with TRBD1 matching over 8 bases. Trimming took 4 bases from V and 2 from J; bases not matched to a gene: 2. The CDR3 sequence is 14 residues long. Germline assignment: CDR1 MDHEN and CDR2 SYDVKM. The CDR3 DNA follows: TGTGCCAGCAGTTCGACAGGGGACACAGATACGCAGTATTTT. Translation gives CASSSTGDTDTQYF. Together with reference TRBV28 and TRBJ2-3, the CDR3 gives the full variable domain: DVKVTQSSRYLVKRTGEKVFLECVQDMDHENMFWYRQDPGLGLRLIYFSYDVKMKEKGDIPEGYSVSREKKERFSLILESASTNQTSMYLCASSSTGDTDTQYFGPGTRLTVL.

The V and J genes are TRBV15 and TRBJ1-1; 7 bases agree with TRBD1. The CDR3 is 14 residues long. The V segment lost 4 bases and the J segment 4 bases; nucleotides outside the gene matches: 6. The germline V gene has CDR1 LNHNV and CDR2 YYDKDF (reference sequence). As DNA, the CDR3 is TGTGCCACCAGCACCACTACAGGGGCCACTGAAGCTTTCTTT. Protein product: CATSTTTGATEAFF. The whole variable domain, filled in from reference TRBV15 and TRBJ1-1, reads DAMVIQNPRYQVTQFGKPVTLSCSQTLNHNVMYWYQQKSSQAPKLLFHYYDKDFNNEADTPDNFQSRRPNTSFCFLDIRSPGLGDTAMYLCATSTTTGATEAFFGQGTRLTVV.

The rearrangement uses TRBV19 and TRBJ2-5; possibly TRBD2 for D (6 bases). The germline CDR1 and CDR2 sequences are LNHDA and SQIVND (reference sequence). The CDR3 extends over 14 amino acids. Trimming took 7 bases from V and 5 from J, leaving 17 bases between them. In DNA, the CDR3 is TGTGCCAGTAAATCGAGCGGGCCCAGGGAGACCCAGTACTTC. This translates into CASKSSGPRETQYF.

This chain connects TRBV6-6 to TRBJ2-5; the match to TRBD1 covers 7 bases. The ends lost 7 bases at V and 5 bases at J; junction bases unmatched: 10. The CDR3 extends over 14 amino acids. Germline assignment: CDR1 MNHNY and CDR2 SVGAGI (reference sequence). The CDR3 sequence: CASMEEGASETQYF. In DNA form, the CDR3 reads TGTGCCAGCATGGAAGAGGGGGCTTCTGAGACCCAGTACTTC.

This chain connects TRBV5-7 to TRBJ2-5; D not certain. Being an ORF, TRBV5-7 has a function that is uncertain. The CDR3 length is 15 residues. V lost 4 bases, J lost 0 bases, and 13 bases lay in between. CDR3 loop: CASSHHQKYQETQYF. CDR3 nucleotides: TGTGCCAGCAGCCACCACCAGAAGTACCAAGAGACCCAGTACTTC.

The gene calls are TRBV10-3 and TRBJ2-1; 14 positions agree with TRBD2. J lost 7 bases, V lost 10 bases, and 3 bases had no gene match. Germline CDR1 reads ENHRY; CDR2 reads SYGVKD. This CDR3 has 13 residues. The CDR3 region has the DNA TGTGCCACCGGGACTAGCGGGAGTAATGAGCAGTTCTTC. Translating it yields CATGTSGSNEQFF.

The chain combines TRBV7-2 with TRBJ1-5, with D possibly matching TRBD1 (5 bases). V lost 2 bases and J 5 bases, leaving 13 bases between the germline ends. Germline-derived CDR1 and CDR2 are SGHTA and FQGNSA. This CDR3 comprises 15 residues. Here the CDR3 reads CASSLFAGGDQPQHF. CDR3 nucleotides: TGTGCCAGCAGCTTATTCGCGGGGGGAGATCAGCCCCAGCATTTT.

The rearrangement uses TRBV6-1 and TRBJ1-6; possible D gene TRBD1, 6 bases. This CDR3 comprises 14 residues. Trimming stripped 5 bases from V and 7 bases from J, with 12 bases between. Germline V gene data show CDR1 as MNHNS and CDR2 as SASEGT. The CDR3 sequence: CASSLTGSNSPLHF. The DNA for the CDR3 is TGTGCCAGCAGTTTGACAGGCTCAAATTCACCCCTCCACTTT.

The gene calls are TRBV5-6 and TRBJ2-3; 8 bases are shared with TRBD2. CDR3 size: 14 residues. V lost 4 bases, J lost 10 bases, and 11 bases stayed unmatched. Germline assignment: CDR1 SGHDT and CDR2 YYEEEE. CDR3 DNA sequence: TGTGCCAGCAGCCCTCGGGGACTAGACCGGTCGCAGTATTTT. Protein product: CASSPRGLDRSQYF.

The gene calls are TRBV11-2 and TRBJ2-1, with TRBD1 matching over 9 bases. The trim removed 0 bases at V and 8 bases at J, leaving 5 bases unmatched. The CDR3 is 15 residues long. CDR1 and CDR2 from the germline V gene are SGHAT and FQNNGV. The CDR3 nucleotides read TGTGCCAGCAGCTTAGAGGGGACAGGGTTTGATGAGCAGTTCTTC. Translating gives CASSLEGTGFDEQFF.

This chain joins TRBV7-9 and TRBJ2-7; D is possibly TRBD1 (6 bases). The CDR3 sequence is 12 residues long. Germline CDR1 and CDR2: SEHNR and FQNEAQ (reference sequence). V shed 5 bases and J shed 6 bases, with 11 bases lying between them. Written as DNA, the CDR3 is TGTGCCAGCAGCGGGGACACCTCCGAGCAGTACTTC. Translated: CASSGDTSEQYF.

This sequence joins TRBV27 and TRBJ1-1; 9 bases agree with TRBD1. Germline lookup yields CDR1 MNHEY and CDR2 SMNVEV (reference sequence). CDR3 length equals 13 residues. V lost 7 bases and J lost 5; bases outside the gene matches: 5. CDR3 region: CASTPTGGTEAFF. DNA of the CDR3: TGTGCCAGCACCCCGACAGGGGGGACTGAAGCTTTCTTT.